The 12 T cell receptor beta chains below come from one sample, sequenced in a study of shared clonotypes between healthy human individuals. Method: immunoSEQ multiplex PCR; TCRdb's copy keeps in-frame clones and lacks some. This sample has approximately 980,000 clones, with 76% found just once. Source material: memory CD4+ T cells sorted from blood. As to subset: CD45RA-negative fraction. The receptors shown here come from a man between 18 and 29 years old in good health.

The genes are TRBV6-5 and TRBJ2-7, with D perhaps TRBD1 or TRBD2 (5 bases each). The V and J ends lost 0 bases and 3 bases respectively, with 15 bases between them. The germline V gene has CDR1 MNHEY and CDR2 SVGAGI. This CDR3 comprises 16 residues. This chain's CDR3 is CASSYSSGQGHYEQYF. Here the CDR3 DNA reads TGTGCCAGCAGTTACTCATCGGGGCAGGGTCACTACGAGCAGTACTTC.

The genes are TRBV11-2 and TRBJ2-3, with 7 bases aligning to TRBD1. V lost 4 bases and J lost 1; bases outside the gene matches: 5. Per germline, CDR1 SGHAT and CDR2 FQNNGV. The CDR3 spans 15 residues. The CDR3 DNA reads TGTGCCAGCAGCTCCCGACAGGGAGGCACAGATACGCAGTATTTT. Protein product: CASSSRQGGTDTQYF.

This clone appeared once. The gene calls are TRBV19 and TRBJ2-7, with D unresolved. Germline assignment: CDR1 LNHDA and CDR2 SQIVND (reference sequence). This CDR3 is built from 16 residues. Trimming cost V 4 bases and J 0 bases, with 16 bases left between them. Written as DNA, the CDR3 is TGTGCCAGTAGTACGAGTTCCGTGAGTAGCTCCTACGAGCAGTACTTC. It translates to CASSTSSVSSSYEQYF.

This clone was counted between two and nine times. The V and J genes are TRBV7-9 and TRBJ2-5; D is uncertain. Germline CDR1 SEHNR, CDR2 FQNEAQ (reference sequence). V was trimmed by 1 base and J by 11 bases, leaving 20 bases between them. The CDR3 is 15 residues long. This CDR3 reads CASSLGRSYSGEQYF. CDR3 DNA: TGTGCCAGCAGCTTAGGACGTAGCTACTCTGGAGAGCAGTACTTC.

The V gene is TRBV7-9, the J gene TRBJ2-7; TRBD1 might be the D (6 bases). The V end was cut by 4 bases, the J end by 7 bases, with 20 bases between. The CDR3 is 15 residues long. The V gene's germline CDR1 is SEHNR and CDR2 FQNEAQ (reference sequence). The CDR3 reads CASSSSNPGQREQYF. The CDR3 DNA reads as TGTGCCAGCAGCTCCAGCAATCCTGGACAGCGGGAGCAGTACTTC.

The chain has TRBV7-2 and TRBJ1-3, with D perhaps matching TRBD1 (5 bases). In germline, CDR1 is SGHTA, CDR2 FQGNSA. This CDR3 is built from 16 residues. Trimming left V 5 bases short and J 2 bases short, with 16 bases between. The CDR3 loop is CASSPRGGQTGNTIYF. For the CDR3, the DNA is TGTGCCAGCAGCCCTAGGGGCGGCCAGACTGGAAACACCATATATTTT.

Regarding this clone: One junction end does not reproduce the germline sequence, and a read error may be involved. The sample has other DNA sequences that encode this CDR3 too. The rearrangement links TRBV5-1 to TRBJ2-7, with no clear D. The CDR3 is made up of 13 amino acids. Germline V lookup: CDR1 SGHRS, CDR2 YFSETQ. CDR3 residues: CASSFGRTYEQYF. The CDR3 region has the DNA TGCGCCAGCAGCTTCGGGCGGACCTACGAGCAGTACTTT.

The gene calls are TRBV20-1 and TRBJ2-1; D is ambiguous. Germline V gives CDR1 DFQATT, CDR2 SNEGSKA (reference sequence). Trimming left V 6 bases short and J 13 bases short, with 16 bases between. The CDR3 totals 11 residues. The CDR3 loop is CSATTSDIQFF. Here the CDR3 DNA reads TGCAGTGCGACGACATCCGACATCCAGTTCTTC.

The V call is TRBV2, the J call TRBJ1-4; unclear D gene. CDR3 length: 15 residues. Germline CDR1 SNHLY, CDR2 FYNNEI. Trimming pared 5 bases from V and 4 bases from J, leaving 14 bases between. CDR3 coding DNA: TGTGCCAGCAGTAGCGATACAGCGTTTAATGAAAAACTGTTTTTT. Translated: CASSSDTAFNEKLFF.

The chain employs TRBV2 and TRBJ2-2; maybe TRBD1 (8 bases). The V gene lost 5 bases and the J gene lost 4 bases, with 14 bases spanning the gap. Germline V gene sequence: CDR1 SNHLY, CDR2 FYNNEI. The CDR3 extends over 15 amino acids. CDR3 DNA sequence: TGTGCCAGCAGTACGACAGGGGAGGGCACCGGGGAGCTGTTTTTT. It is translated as CASSTTGEGTGELFF.

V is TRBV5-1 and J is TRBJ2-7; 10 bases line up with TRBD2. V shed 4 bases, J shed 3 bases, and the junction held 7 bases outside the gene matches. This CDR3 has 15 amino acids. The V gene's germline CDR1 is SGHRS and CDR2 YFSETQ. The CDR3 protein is CASSESSGSIYEQYF. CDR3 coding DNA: TGCGCCAGCAGCGAGTCTAGCGGGAGTATCTACGAGCAGTACTTC.

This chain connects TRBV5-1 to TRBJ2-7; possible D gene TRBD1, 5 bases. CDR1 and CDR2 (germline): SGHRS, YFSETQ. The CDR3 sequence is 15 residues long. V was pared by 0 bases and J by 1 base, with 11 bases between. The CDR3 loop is CASSLEGKSSYEQYF. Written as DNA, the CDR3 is TGCGCCAGCAGCTTGGAGGGGAAAAGTTCCTACGAGCAGTACTTC.